This T cell receptor (beta chain) was found in a study of patients and donors after allogeneic stem cell transplantation. V was pared by 8 bases and J by 4 bases, with 16 bases between. This CDR3 region has 14 residues. TCRdb fed the RT-PCR reads into MiXCR, producing one record per CDR3 protein. The sample consists of a few hundred thousand distinct CDR3 sequences, 13% to 15% of them appearing once. This receptor was identified in a human donor who was either an allogeneic HSCT recipient or a stem cell or donor lymphocyte infusion donor (not recorded which). It is not recorded whose cells these are; they may come from a transplant donor. The genes are TRBV12-3 or TRBV12-4 and TRBJ2-3; no clear D. The sample was blood, either unsorted or a sorted T cell fraction (not recorded which). The CDR3 DNA is TGTGCCAGCTCCCGGTCTCCTGGCCCAGATACGCAGTATTTT. This translates into CASSRSPGPDTQYF.